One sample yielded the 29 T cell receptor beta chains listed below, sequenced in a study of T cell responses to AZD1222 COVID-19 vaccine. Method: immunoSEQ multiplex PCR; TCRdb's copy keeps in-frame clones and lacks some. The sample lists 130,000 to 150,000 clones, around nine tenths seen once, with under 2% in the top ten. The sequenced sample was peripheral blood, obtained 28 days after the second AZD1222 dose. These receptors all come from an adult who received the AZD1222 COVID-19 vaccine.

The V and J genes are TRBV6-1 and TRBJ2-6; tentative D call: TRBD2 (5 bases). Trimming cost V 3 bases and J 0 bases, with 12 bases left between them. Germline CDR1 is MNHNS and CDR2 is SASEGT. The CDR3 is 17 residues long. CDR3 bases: TGTGCCAGCAGTGATTGGACTCCAGACTCTGGGGCCAACGTCCTGACTTTC. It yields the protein CASSDWTPDSGANVLTF.

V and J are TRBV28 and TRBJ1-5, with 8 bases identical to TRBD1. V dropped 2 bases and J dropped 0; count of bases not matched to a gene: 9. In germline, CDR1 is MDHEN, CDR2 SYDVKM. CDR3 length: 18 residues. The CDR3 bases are TGTGCCAGCAGTTTAGGGACAGGATTATTCCTTAGCAATCAGCCCCAGCATTTT. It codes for CASSLGTGLFLSNQPQHF.

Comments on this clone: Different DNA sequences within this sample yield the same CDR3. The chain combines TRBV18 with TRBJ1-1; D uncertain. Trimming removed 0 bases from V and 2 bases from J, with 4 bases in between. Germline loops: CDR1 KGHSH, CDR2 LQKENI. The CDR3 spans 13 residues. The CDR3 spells CASSPPANTEAFF. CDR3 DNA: TGTGCCAGCTCACCACCGGCAAACACTGAAGCTTTCTTT.

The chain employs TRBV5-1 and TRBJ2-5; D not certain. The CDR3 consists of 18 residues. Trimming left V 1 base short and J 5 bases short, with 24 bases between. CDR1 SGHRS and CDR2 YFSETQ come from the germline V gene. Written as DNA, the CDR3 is TGCGCCAGCAGCTTGTTTCCCGCGGATACCGCATTGAGGGAGACCCAGTACTTC. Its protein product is CASSLFPADTALRETQYF.

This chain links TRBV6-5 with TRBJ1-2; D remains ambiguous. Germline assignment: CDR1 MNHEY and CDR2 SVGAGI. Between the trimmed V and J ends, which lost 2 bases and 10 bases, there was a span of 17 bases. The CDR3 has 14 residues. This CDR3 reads CASSYGPGLYDYTF. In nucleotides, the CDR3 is TGTGCCAGCAGTTACGGCCCGGGATTATACGACTACACCTTC.

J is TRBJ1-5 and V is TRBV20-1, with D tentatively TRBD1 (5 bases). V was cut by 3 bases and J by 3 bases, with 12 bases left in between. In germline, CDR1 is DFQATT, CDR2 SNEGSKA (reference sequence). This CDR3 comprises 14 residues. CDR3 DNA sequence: TGCAGTGCTAGTCCAGGGATCGACAATCAGCCCCAGCATTTT. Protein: CSASPGIDNQPQHF.

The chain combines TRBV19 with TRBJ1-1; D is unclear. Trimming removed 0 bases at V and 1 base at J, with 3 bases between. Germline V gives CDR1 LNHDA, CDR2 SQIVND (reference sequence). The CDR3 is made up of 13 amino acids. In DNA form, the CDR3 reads TGTGCCAGTAGTATAGAGGGGAACACTGAAGCTTTCTTT. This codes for CASSIEGNTEAFF.

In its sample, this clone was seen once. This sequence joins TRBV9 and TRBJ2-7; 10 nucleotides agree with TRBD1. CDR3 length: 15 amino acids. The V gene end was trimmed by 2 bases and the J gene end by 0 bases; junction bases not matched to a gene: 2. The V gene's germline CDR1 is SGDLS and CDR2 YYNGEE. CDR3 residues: CASSVGTGVSYEQYF. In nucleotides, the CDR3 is TGTGCCAGCAGCGTCGGGACAGGGGTCTCCTACGAGCAGTACTTC.

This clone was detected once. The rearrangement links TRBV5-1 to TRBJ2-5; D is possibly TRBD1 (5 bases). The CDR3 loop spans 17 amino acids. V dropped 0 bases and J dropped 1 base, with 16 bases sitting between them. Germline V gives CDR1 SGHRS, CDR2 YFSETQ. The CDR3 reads CASSLAPRVEGQETQYF. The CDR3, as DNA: TGCGCCAGCAGCTTGGCCCCCAGGGTAGAAGGCCAAGAGACCCAGTACTTC.

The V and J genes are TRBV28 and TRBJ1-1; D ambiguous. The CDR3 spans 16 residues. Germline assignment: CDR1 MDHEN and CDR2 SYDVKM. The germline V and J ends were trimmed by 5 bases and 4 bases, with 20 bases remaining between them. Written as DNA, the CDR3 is TGTGCCAGCAGTGCCCCCCCCTCTGTTGGTAGCACTGAAGCTTTCTTT. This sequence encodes CASSAPPSVGSTEAFF.

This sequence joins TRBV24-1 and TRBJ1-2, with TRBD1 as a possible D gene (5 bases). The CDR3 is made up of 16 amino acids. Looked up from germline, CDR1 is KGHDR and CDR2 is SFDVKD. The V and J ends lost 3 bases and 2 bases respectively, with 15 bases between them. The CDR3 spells CATSDPGRGANYGYTF. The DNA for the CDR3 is TGTGCCACCAGTGATCCCGGGCGCGGGGCCAACTATGGCTACACCTTC.

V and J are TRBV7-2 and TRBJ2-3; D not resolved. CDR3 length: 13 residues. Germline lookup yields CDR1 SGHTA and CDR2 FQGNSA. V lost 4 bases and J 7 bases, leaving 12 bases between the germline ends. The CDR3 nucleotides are TGTGCCAGCAGCTCCGACGGAGCTAATACGCAGTATTTT. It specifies CASSSDGANTQYF.

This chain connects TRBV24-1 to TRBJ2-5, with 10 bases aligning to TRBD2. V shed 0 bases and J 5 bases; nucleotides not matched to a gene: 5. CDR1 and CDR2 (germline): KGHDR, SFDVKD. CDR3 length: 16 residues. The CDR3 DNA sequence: TGTGCCACCAGTGATTTGCCTAGCGGGAGCGGGGAGACCCAGTACTTC. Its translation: CATSDLPSGSGETQYF.

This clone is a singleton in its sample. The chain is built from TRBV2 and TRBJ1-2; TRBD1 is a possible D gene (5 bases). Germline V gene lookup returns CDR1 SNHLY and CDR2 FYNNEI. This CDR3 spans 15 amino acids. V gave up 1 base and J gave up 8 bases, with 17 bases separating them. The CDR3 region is CASSEEGGVRGGYTF. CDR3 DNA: TGTGCCAGCAGTGAAGAAGGAGGAGTGAGGGGAGGCTACACCTTC.

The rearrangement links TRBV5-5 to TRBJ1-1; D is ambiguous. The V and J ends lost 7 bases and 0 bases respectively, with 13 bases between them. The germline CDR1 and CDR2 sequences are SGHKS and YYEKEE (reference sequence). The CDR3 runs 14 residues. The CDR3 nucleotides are TGTGCCAGCTCGCAGCACGTTATGAACACTGAAGCTTTCTTT. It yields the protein CASSQHVMNTEAFF.

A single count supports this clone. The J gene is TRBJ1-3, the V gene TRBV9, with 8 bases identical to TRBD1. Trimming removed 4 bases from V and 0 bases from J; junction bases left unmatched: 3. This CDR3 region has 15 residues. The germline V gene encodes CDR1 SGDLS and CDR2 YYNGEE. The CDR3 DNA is TGTGCCAGCAGCCAGGGGGCTATCTCTGGAAACACCATATATTTT. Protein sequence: CASSQGAISGNTIYF.

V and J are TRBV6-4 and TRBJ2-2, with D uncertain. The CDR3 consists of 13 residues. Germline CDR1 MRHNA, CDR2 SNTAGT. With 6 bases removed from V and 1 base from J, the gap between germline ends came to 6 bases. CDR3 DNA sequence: TGTGCCAGCAGCCAACAGAACACCGGGGAGCTGTTTTTT. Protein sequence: CASSQQNTGELFF.

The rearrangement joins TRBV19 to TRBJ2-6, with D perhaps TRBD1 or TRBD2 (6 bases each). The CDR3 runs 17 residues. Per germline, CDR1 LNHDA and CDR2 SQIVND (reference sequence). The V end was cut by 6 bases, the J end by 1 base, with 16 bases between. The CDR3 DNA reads TGTGCCAGTAGCTCTCCCGGGGGCGTTTCTGGGGCCAACGTCCTGACTTTC. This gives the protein CASSSPGGVSGANVLTF. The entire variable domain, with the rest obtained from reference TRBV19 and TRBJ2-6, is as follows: DGGITQSPKYLFRKEGQNVTLSCEQNLNHDAMYWYRQDPGQGLRLIYYSQIVNDFQKGDIAEGYSVSREKKESFPLTVTSAQKNPTAFYLCASSSPGGVSGANVLTFGAGSRLTVL.

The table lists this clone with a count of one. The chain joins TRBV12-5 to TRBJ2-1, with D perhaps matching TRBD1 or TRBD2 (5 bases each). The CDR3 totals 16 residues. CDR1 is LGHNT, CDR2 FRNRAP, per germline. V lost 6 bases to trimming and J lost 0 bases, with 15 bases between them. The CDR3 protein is CASGPGTLSSYNEQFF. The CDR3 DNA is TGTGCTAGTGGACCCGGGACCCTAAGCTCCTACAATGAGCAGTTCTTC.

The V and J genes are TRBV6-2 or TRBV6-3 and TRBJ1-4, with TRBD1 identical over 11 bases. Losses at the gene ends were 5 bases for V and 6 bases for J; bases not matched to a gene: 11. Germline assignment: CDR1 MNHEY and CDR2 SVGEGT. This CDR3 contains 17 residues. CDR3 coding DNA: TGTGCCAGCAGTCACCAAATCCCGGGACAGGGGGATGAAAAACTGTTTTTT. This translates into CASSHQIPGQGDEKLFF.

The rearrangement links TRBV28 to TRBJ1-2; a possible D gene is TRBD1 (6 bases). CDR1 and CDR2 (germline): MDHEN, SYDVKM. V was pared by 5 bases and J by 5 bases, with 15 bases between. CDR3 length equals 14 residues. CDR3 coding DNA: TGTGCCAGCAGTAGTGGGGGCAGGGGATATGGCTACACCTTC. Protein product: CASSSGGRGYGYTF.

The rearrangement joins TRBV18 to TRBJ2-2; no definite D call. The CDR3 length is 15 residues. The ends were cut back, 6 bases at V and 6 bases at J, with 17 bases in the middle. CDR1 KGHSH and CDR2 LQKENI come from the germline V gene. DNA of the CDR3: TGTGCCAGCTCCCGCGGACGGTCCCCCTCCGGGGAGCTGTTTTTT. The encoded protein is CASSRGRSPSGELFF.

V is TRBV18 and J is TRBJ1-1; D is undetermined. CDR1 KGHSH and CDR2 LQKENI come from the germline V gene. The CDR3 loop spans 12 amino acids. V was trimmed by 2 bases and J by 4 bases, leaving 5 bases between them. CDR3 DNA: TGTGCCAGCTCACCAGGGGTCACTGAAGCTTTCTTT. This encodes CASSPGVTEAFF.

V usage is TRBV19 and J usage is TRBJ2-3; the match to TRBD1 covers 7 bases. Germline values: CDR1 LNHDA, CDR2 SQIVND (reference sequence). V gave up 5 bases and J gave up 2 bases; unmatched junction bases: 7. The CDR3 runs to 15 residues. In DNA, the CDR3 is TGTGCCAGTAGTCCAAGGACAGGCCCCACAGATACGCAGTATTTT. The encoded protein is CASSPRTGPTDTQYF.

CDR3 region: CASSRDRMYGYTF. For the CDR3, the DNA is TGTGCCAGCAGCCGAGACAGGATGTATGGCTACACCTTC. The rearrangement joins TRBV6-2 or TRBV6-3 to TRBJ1-2; weak D call: TRBD1 (6 bases). Germline lookup yields CDR1 MNHEY and CDR2 SVGEGT. The ends were cut back, 6 bases at V and 5 bases at J, with 13 bases in the middle. The CDR3 contains 13 residues.

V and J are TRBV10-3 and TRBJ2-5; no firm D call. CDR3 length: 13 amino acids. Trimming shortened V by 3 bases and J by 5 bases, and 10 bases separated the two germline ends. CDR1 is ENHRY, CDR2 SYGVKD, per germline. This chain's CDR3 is CAISDGPRETQYF. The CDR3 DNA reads TGTGCCATCAGTGATGGACCGCGGGAGACCCAGTACTTC.

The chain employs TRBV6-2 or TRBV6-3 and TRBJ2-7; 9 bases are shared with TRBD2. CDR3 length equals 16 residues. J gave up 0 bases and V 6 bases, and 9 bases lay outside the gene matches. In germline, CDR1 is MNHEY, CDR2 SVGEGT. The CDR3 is CASSSVAGVGSYEQYF. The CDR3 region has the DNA TGTGCCAGCAGCTCCGTAGCGGGAGTAGGCTCCTACGAGCAGTACTTC.

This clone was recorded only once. The CDR3 region has the DNA TGTGCCAGCAGCTCGACAGGGTTCTACGAGCAGTACTTC. This sequence encodes CASSSTGFYEQYF. The V call is TRBV11-1, the J call TRBJ2-7; 7 positions match TRBD1. Germline-derived CDR1 and CDR2 are SGHAT and FQDESV (reference sequence). Unmatched junction bases numbered 3, after V lost 4 bases and J lost 3 bases. The CDR3 consists of 13 residues.

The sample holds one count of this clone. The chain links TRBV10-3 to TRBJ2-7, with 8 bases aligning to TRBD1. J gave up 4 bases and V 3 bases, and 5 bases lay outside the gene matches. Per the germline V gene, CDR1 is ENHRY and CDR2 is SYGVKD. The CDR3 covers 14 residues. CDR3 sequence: CAISDRGLGYEQYF. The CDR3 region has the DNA TGTGCCATCAGTGACAGGGGGCTAGGGTACGAGCAGTACTTC.